This T cell receptor (beta chain) came from a study of T-cell memory formation after mild COVID-19. In the study overall: Largely, the TCR clusters proved donor specific. Overall study results and limits: The study found contracting CD4+ clones mainly in CM and EM and contracting CD8+ clones in EMRA. Second-wave clones peaking on day 37 lacked confirmed SARS-CoV-2 specificity.

Points on this clonotype: Its antigen is unidentified.

TCRdb reanalysed the 5' RACE reads using MiXCR and keeps one entry per CDR3 protein. Among about 430,000 distinct CDR3 sequences listed, 15% to 20% were seen once. The CDR3 contains 12 residues. CDR1 is SQVTM, CDR2 ANQGSEA, per germline. Trimming removed 2 bases at V and 8 bases at J, with 12 bases between. The TCR was taken from a man between 18 and 29 years old who had mild COVID-19 (a few samples of this study predate the infection). Cell type and time point are not known. The V call is TRBV29-1, the J call TRBJ1-1; no reliable D call. Sequencing was performed on PBMCs or a T cell subset sorted from them (not recorded which). The CDR3 here is CSVERTVGEAFF. The CDR3 bases are TGCAGCGTTGAAAGAACCGTGGGAGAAGCTTTCTTT.